These T cell receptor beta chains were read from a single sample in a study of beta chain features in type 1 diabetes. Sequencing used immunoSEQ multiplex PCR; TCRdb keeps in-frame clones, though not all of them. This table holds about 370,000 clones, around 9.6% found once. Sequencing was performed on central memory CD4+ T cells from blood. The source of these receptors is a man aged 30-40 years with type 1 diabetes. Both conserved end residues are part of each CDR3. A D gene is named only where the DNA matches it firmly. For some rows the clone size is stated as once, few or many, or as a class when expanded; others skip it.

size: .
V: TRBV7-9
J: TRBJ2-1
D: .
DNA: TGTGCCAGCAGCCAAGAGGTACATGAGCAGTTCTTC
CDR3: CASSQEVHEQFF

size: .
V: TRBV5-1
J: TRBJ2-5
D: TRBD2
DNA: TGCGCCAGCAGCCCTAAAAGCGGGGCTAGTGGGACCCAGTACTTC
CDR3: CASSPKSGASGTQYF

size: few
V: TRBV7-7
J: TRBJ2-7
D: TRBD1
DNA: TGTGCCAGCAGCCCGACCGGGACAGGGGAGACAGGGCAGTACTTC
CDR3: CASSPTGTGETGQYF

size: once
V: TRBV6-6
J: TRBJ2-3
D: TRBD1
DNA: TGTGCCAGCAGTAGCAGGGGGCCTTCTAGCACAGATACGCAGTATTTT
CDR3: CASSSRGPSSTDTQYF

size: few
V: TRBV28
J: TRBJ1-1
D: TRBD1
DNA: TGTGCCAGCAGTTTTTCCCAGCCAACAGACAGGGACCCTGAAGCTTTCTTT
CDR3: CASSFSQPTDRDPEAFF

size: few
V: TRBV7-2
J: TRBJ1-2
D: .
DNA: TGTGCCAGCAGCTTAATGGGGGGCGCTGGCTACACCTTC
CDR3: CASSLMGGAGYTF

size: few
V: TRBV6-1
J: TRBJ2-7
D: .
DNA: TGTGCCAGCAGTGAAGCCGGAGGTATTCTCGAGCAGTACTTC
CDR3: CASSEAGGILEQYF

size: .
V: TRBV7-9
J: TRBJ2-2
D: TRBD1
DNA: TGTGCCAGCAGCTCGACGGACAGGGCCGACGGGGAGCTGTTTTTT
CDR3: CASSSTDRADGELFF

size: few
V: TRBV2
J: TRBJ2-3
D: .
DNA: TGTGCCAGCGGGTTAAGTCGGGAGCCAGATACGCAGTATTTT
CDR3: CASGLSREPDTQYF

size: .
V: TRBV7-9
J: TRBJ2-7
D: .
DNA: TGTGCCAGCAGCGAACGAGCTTACGGCCAGTTTAACTTC
CDR3: CASSERAYGQFNF

size: .
V: TRBV29-1
J: TRBJ1-2
D: .
DNA: TGCAGCGTGCAGAGCGGGTTTGGGAACTATGGCTACACCTTC
CDR3: CSVQSGFGNYGYTF

size: few
V: TRBV7-3
J: TRBJ2-2
D: .
DNA: TGTGCCAGCAGCCCCGGGACTCGCACACCGGGGGAGCTGTTTTTT
CDR3: CASSPGTRTPGELFF

size: .
V: TRBV18
J: TRBJ2-2
D: TRBD1
DNA: TGTGCCAGCTCACAGGGACAGGCGGCCGGGGAGCTGTTTTTT
CDR3: CASSQGQAAGELFF

size: few
V: TRBV7-2
J: TRBJ2-7
D: TRBD2
DNA: TGTGCCAGCAGTTCGACGGGAGGCCCAACCTACGAGCAGTACTTC
CDR3: CASSSTGGPTYEQYF

size: many
V: TRBV7-9
J: TRBJ1-1
D: TRBD1
DNA: TGTGCCAGCAGCGACCGGGACAGAGCTGAAGCTTTCTTT
CDR3: CASSDRDRAEAFF

size: few
V: TRBV5-4
J: TRBJ1-2
D: .
DNA: TGTGCCAGCAGCTGGGAAAAGCTCGGCTACACCTTC
CDR3: CASSWEKLGYTF

size: .
V: TRBV11-2
J: TRBJ1-3
D: TRBD1
DNA: TGTGCCAGCAGCTCCGGGACAGGGGGAAACACCATATATTTT
CDR3: CASSSGTGGNTIYF

size: .
V: TRBV14
J: TRBJ2-1
D: .
DNA: TGTGCCAGCAGCCTACAGGGAACCTCCTACAATGAGCAGTTCTTC
CDR3: CASSLQGTSYNEQFF

size: few
V: TRBV29-1
J: TRBJ2-5
D: .
DNA: TGCAGCGTTGAACTTCTGATCCAAGAGACCCAGTACTTC
CDR3: CSVELLIQETQYF

size: few
V: TRBV6-6
J: TRBJ2-5
D: .
DNA: TGTGCCAGCAGTTACGGGAATATTAAGGAAGAGACCCAGTACTTC
CDR3: CASSYGNIKEETQYF

size: many
V: TRBV18
J: TRBJ1-1
D: .
DNA: TGTGCCAGCTCACCCCGCTTGCTGGCGGAGAACACTGAAGCTTTCTTT
CDR3: CASSPRLLAENTEAFF